This T cell receptor beta chain was sequenced for a study of T cell repertoires in cytomegalovirus infection. Study overall: TCR beta signatures that were public indicated CMV infection and matching HLA type.

Notes on the study in general: HLA-C-restricted CMV-specific TCR beta clonotypes were dominant in the ex vivo response.

As for this clonotype: Its antigen is not identified.

Germline values: CDR1 MNHNS, CDR2 SASEGT. The V and J ends lost 1 base and 12 bases, in that order; junction bases with no gene match: 5. The CDR3 is 12 residues long. TCRdb re-derived calls from the reads in MiXCR, one entry per CDR3 protein. This repertoire shows tens of thousands of distinct CDR3 sequences, approximately 43% found once; its top ten account for approximately 95%. This sample comprised CD8+ T cells from cultured PBMCs, obtained from culture after CMV antigen stimulation. The TCR sequence derives from a human donor in good health (CMV status not recorded). Some clones in this sample may be carry-over from other donors' samples. The chain is built from TRBV6-1 and TRBJ2-7; 8 nucleotides align to TRBD1. The CDR3 reads CASSEGTGRRYF. The CDR3, as DNA: TGTGCCAGCAGTGAAGGGACAGGGAGACGGTACTTC.